These 26 T cell receptor beta chains were sequenced from one sample in a study of blood T cells in healthy people across ages. The use of a sample-barcoded 5' primer and a J-beta primer mix characterized a second PCR of roughly 6 to 11 cycles. TCRdb ran MiXCR on the 5' RACE reads and lists one entry per CDR3 protein. The data contain over 700,000 distinct CDR3 sequences, around 25% of them singletons. The same data also went into a second study, on T cells of mothers and their children.

Material for sequencing was blood. Receptors originate from a boy aged 5-17 years in good health.

This clonotype turned up a few times. The V and J genes are TRBV7-2 and TRBJ2-5, with no clear D. The CDR3 extends over 14 amino acids. The germline V gene has CDR1 SGHTA and CDR2 FQGNSA. V lost 3 bases and J lost 4, with 12 bases in between. CDR3 bases: TGTGCCAGCAGCTTTGGGGTTGGTTCAGAGACCCAGTACTTC. This translates into CASSFGVGSETQYF.

The chain is built from TRBV6-5 and TRBJ2-1, with D possibly being TRBD1 (5 bases). The V and J ends lost 4 bases and 4 bases respectively, with 8 bases between them. The germline V gene encodes CDR1 MNHEY and CDR2 SVGAGI. There are 13 residues in the CDR3. The CDR3 bases are TGTGCCAGCAGTTTCAACAGGTACAATGAGCAGTTCTTC. Its protein is CASSFNRYNEQFF.

In regard to this clonotype: An end of the junction differs from the germline gene, which may be a read error. V gene TRBV7-3 combines with J gene TRBJ2-5; TRBD1 is a possible D gene (6 bases). The CDR3 runs to 15 residues. Germline CDR1 is SGHTA and CDR2 is FQGTGA. The CDR3 coding sequence is TGTGCCAGCAGCCCTTCAGGGGCCACTCAAGAGGCCCAGTACTTC. Protein: CASSPSGATQEAQYF.

In its sample, this clonotype was seen many times. The chain joins TRBV2 to TRBJ2-7, with TRBD1 as a possible D gene (6 bases). This CDR3 is built from 13 residues. Germline assignment: CDR1 SNHLY and CDR2 FYNNEI. V lost 5 bases and J lost 3, with 11 bases in between. For the CDR3, the DNA is TGTGCCAGCAGTCCTGACAGGTACTACGAGCAGTACTTC. Translated: CASSPDRYYEQYF.

This clonotype has a handful of counts. This chain uses TRBV20-1 with TRBJ2-2; D is unresolved. In germline, CDR1 is DFQATT, CDR2 SNEGSKA (reference sequence). CDR3 length equals 14 residues. V lost 6 bases, J lost 1 base, and 12 bases lay in between. Here the CDR3 reads CSALYRGNTGELFF. The CDR3, as DNA: TGCAGTGCGCTGTACAGAGGGAACACCGGGGAGCTGTTTTTT.

The gene calls are TRBV4-3 and TRBJ2-7; D unresolved. The germline gives CDR1 LGHNA, CDR2 YSLEER. Trimming left V 0 bases short and J 0 bases short, with 6 bases between. This CDR3 spans 14 amino acids. The CDR3 bases are TGCGCCAGCAGCCAAGATTACCTCTCCTACGAGCAGTACTTC. It specifies CASSQDYLSYEQYF.

V usage is TRBV29-1 and J usage is TRBJ1-2; no clear D. This CDR3 has 13 amino acids. V was cut by 5 bases and J by 4 bases, with 14 bases left in between. Germline CDR1 is SQVTM and CDR2 is ANQGSEA. The CDR3 spells CSVLPDASYGYTF. The CDR3 bases are TGCAGCGTTCTTCCCGACGCTAGCTATGGCTACACCTTC.

This chain links TRBV9 with TRBJ2-1; 7 nucleotides match TRBD2. CDR3 length: 14 residues. With 0 bases clipped from V and 5 bases from J, the junction kept 2 bases outside the gene matches. Looked up from germline, CDR1 is SGDLS and CDR2 is YYNGEE. The CDR3 DNA reads TGTGCCAGCAGCGTAGGACTAGCCAACAATGAGCAGTTCTTC. Encoded protein: CASSVGLANNEQFF.

This clonotype was seen a handful of times. The gene calls are TRBV5-1 and TRBJ2-2; D remains ambiguous. The CDR3 covers 12 residues. Trimming cost V 0 bases and J 8 bases, with 5 bases left between them. The germline V gene encodes CDR1 SGHRS and CDR2 YFSETQ. For the CDR3, the DNA is TGCGCCAGCAGCTTGGCTCGGGGGGAGCTGTTTTTT. Its translation: CASSLARGELFF. The whole variable domain, remainder taken from reference TRBV5-1 and TRBJ2-2, is KAGVTQTPRYLIKTRGQQVTLSCSPISGHRSVSWYQQTPGQGLQFLFEYFSETQRNKGNFPGRFSGRQFSNSRSEMNVSTLELGDSALYLCASSLARGELFFGEGSRLTVL.

This clonotype has a handful of counts. The rearrangement links TRBV19 to TRBJ2-1, with 10 bases aligning to TRBD2. This CDR3 is 15 amino acids long. V trimming: 5 bases; J trimming: 5 bases; junction bases outside the gene matches: 6. Germline CDR1 LNHDA, CDR2 SQIVND (reference sequence). CDR3 nucleotides: TGTGCCAGTAGTGTACTAGCGGGAATGCACAATGAGCAGTTCTTC. Encoded protein: CASSVLAGMHNEQFF. Full variable domain (outside the CDR3, taken from reference TRBV19 and TRBJ2-1): DGGITQSPKYLFRKEGQNVTLSCEQNLNHDAMYWYRQDPGQGLRLIYYSQIVNDFQKGDIAEGYSVSREKKESFPLTVTSAQKNPTAFYLCASSVLAGMHNEQFFGPGTRLTVL.

There are many counts of this clonotype. The CDR3 nucleotides read TGTGCCAGCAGCTCCAGGGGAAACACTGAAGCTTTCTTT. Translation gives CASSSRGNTEAFF. The chain combines TRBV28 with TRBJ1-1; D might be TRBD1 (6 bases). The germline CDR1 and CDR2 sequences are MDHEN and SYDVKM. Trimming removed 6 bases at V and 2 bases at J, with 10 bases between. This CDR3 has 13 amino acids.

This chain connects TRBV6-2 or TRBV6-3 to TRBJ2-7; 7 bases agree with TRBD1. Trimming took 2 bases from V and 3 from J; bases not matched to a gene: 7. Germline assignment: CDR1 MNHEY and CDR2 SVGEGT. The length of the CDR3 is 15 residues. For the CDR3, the DNA is TGTGCCAGCAGTTACCCCCCGGGACAGTTCTACGAGCAGTACTTC. Translating gives CASSYPPGQFYEQYF.

This clonotype occurred a few times. V is TRBV28 and J is TRBJ2-5; either TRBD1 or TRBD2 may supply D (6 bases each). The DNA end is a closer match to TRBJ2-1, so the J assignment may be wrong. The CDR3 extends over 15 amino acids. In germline, CDR1 is MDHEN, CDR2 SYDVKM. CDR3 nucleotide sequence: TGTGCCAGCAGTTTAGGGGGCGGGACGGGCAATGAGCAGTTCTTC. Its protein is CASSLGGGTGNEQFF.

The chain recombines TRBV2 with TRBJ2-5; a weak D match, TRBD2 (6 bases). The germline V gene encodes CDR1 SNHLY and CDR2 FYNNEI. V lost 7 bases and J 3 bases, leaving 12 bases between the germline ends. This CDR3 is built from 13 residues. CDR3 sequence: CASNKGLEETQYF. The CDR3 nucleotides read TGTGCCAGCAACAAGGGACTGGAAGAGACCCAGTACTTC.

The CDR3 loop reads CSVGGGESPFEQYF. The DNA for the CDR3 is TGCAGCGTAGGAGGGGGGGAGTCCCCTTTTGAGCAGTACTTC. V and J are TRBV29-1 and TRBJ2-7; D possibly corresponds to TRBD2 (7 bases). This CDR3 spans 14 amino acids. The germline V gene encodes CDR1 SQVTM and CDR2 ANQGSEA. Trimming pared 6 bases from V and 7 bases from J, leaving 22 bases between.

This rearrangement joins TRBV7-2 to TRBJ2-1; 10 bases map to TRBD2. The CDR3 is made up of 16 amino acids. Germline CDR1 is SGHTA and CDR2 is FQGNSA. The J segment lost 4 bases and the V segment lost 5 bases, leaving 8 bases of the junction unmatched. The CDR3 spells CASSPMSGGGYNEQFF. The CDR3 nucleotides are TGTGCCAGCAGCCCCATGAGCGGGGGGGGGTACAATGAGCAGTTCTTC.

The chain couples TRBV9 to TRBJ2-1, with TRBD2 matching over 12 bases. The J segment lost 2 bases and the V segment lost 3 bases, leaving 3 bases of the junction unmatched. The CDR3 sequence is 16 residues long. Germline V gene sequence: CDR1 SGDLS, CDR2 YYNGEE. CDR3: CASSAPSGGAYNEQFF. DNA of the CDR3: TGTGCCAGCAGCGCCCCTAGCGGGGGGGCCTACAATGAGCAGTTCTTC.

This chain connects TRBV5-1 to TRBJ2-7; D call uncertain. The V gene lost 6 bases and the J gene lost 1 base, with 14 bases spanning the gap. In germline, CDR1 is SGHRS, CDR2 YFSETQ. CDR3 size: 14 residues. CDR3: CASTGDVTSYEQYF. The CDR3, as DNA: TGCGCCAGCACTGGAGATGTGACTTCCTACGAGCAGTACTTC.

The chain combines TRBV7-9 with TRBJ1-1, with unresolved D. In germline, CDR1 is SEHNR, CDR2 FQNEAQ (reference sequence). V was cut by 5 bases and J by 6 bases, with 19 bases left in between. This CDR3 comprises 15 residues. In DNA form, the CDR3 reads TGTGCCAGCAGCCCGCGTTTGGTGGTAAGCGCTGAAGCTTTCTTT. This gives the protein CASSPRLVVSAEAFF.

This rearrangement joins TRBV7-9 to TRBJ2-1, with D possibly TRBD1 on 6 matching bases. The CDR3 loop spans 13 amino acids. Trimming pared 6 bases from V and 7 bases from J, leaving 13 bases between. Germline V lookup: CDR1 SEHNR, CDR2 FQNEAQ (reference sequence). This CDR3 is CASRLAGENEQFF. CDR3 DNA sequence: TGTGCCAGCAGGCTCGCAGGGGAGAATGAGCAGTTCTTC. Based on the CDR3 plus reference TRBV7-9 and TRBJ2-1, the full variable domain is DTGVSQNPRHKITKRGQNVTFRCDPISEHNRLYWYRQTLGQGPEFLTYFQNEAQLEKSRLLSDRFSAERPKGSFSTLEIQRTEQGDSAMYLCASRLAGENEQFFGPGTRLTVL.

This rearrangement joins TRBV27 to TRBJ2-5; 9 bases fit TRBD2. The end of the DNA aligns better with TRBJ2-1, so the J call may be wrong. The CDR3 runs to 16 residues. In germline, CDR1 is MNHEY, CDR2 SMNVEV (reference sequence). CDR3 DNA sequence: TGTGCCAGCAGTTTACCAGAACTAGCGGGCAATAATGAGCAGTTCTTC. It specifies CASSLPELAGNNEQFF.

The V gene is TRBV4-1, the J gene TRBJ1-4; D perhaps matches TRBD1 (6 bases). The CDR3 has 15 amino acids. Germline lookup yields CDR1 MGHRA and CDR2 YSYEKL. V dropped 1 base and J dropped 5 bases, with 11 bases sitting between them. CDR3 protein: CASSQVWDKNEKLFF. In DNA, the CDR3 is TGCGCCAGCAGCCAAGTTTGGGACAAGAATGAAAAACTGTTTTTT.

This clonotype came up a few times. The chain joins TRBV13 to TRBJ2-3; possibly TRBD1 or TRBD2 for D (7 bases each). From germline, CDR1 is PRHDT and CDR2 FYEKMQ (reference sequence). CDR3 length: 15 residues. V shed 8 bases and J shed 5 bases, with 20 bases lying between them. The CDR3 DNA reads TGTGCCAGCGCCTCCAGGGGGGGGCCAATAGATACGCAGTATTTT. Translation gives CASASRGGPIDTQYF.

The chain couples TRBV12-3 or TRBV12-4 to TRBJ1-2; 8 bases line up with TRBD1. Trimming at V came to 6 bases and at J to 8 bases, leaving 14 bases not matched to a gene. This CDR3 is 15 amino acids long. CDR3 DNA sequence: TGTGCCAGCAGACAATGGACAGGGTTTGATCGAGGCTACACCTTC. Its translation: CASRQWTGFDRGYTF.

This clonotype was recorded a few times. A read error may produce the germline difference seen at one junction end. The gene calls are TRBV4-3 and TRBJ2-5; D might be TRBD2 (5 bases). This CDR3 has 13 residues. From germline, CDR1 is LGHNA and CDR2 YSLEER. The CDR3 sequence: CANSQGGQETQYF. CDR3 bases: TGCGCCAACAGCCAAGGAGGCCAAGAGACCCAGTACTTC.

This clonotype has only a few counts. V gene TRBV27 combines with J gene TRBJ2-5, with D tentatively TRBD2 (5 bases). The J call may be incorrect, as the DNA end agrees better with TRBJ2-1. CDR1 is MNHEY, CDR2 SMNVEV, per germline (reference sequence). There are 17 residues in the CDR3. The CDR3 DNA is TGTGCCAGCACTCAATCGGACGGGGTGCTTGCCTACAATGAGCAGTTCTTC. This gives the protein CASTQSDGVLAYNEQFF.